These T cell receptor beta chains were read from a single sample in a study of T cell changes during pregnancy in multiple sclerosis. Clones were sequenced by immunoSEQ multiplex PCR, and TCRdb holds only the in-frame ones, with some missing. The sample contains tens of thousands of clones, approximately 94% of which appear only once. The material was CD4+ T cells from peripheral blood mononuclear cells, obtained after pregnancy. These receptors all stem from a female donor with multiple sclerosis, enrolled in a pregnancy study. The conserved cysteine and the conserved F or W are not part of the CDR3 here. Each record gives: V gene, J gene, CDR3 protein.

>TRBV11-1|TRBJ1-1
ASFQRGWEATEAF
>TRBV29-1|TRBJ2-7
SVEVGGTGGAGVQY
>TRBV19|TRBJ1-2
ASSIKAGDGYT
>TRBV27|TRBJ2-1
ASSLTDDYNEQF
>TRBV7-2|TRBJ2-3
ASSFGGGSTDTQY
>TRBV28|TRBJ1-1
ASSSDSGWRNTEAF
>TRBV5-1|TRBJ2-5
ASSLRASGQETQY
>TRBV5-4|TRBJ1-2
ASSGDTFNYGYT
>TRBV5-1|TRBJ1-6
ASNLDNSPLH
>TRBV5-1|TRBJ1-2
ASSAVGGPDDYGYT
>TRBV18|TRBJ1-2
ASSPISGEYGYT
>TRBV19|TRBJ2-7
ASSVTSGSNYEQY
>TRBV2|TRBJ1-5
ASSEWPEEPQH
>TRBV30|TRBJ1-2
AWSLPNYGYT
>TRBV14|TRBJ2-3
ASSPSGRYADTQY